Each of the 25 T cell receptor beta chains below was sequenced from the same sample in a study of CD8+ T cells in alopecia areata. Scientists pooled cutaneous lymph node cells and sorted them on CD4, CD8alpha, NKG2D, NKG2ACE and other markers. RNA was extracted and reverse transcribed into cDNA as the sequencing template. The assay was immunoSEQ multiplex PCR, and TCRdb's table has in-frame clones only and misses some. This record lists 200,000 to 300,000 clones, none seen once only, and the top ten clones contain around 1.2%. The sample taken for sequencing was CD4+ T cells sorted from a lymph node. All receptors come from a C3H/HeJ mouse with alopecia areata. For the strain, the MHC haplotype given is H2-k.

This clone was detected a few times. Germline and genes: mouse. The read terminates 4 residues ahead of where the CDR3 ends, so the germline J gene completes it. This chain uses TRBV13-3 with TRBJ2-2, with 10 nucleotides matching TRBD2. Germline trimming cut 5 bases from V and 2 bases from J; bases unmatched to any gene: 3. CDR1 NNHDY and CDR2 SYVADS come from the germline V gene. The CDR3 totals 15 residues. CDR3 sequence reads: CASRSGGANTGQLYF. Incomplete CDR3 DNA: TGTGCCAGCAGATCTGGGGGGGCCAACACCGGG. Complete variable domain (other parts from reference TRBV13-3 and TRBJ2-2): EAAVTQSPRSKVAVTGGKVTLSCHQTNNHDYMYWYRQDTGHGLRLIHYSYVADSTEKGDIPDGYKASRPSQENFSLILELASLSQTAVYFCASRSGGANTGQLYFGEGSKLTVL.

This clone was recorded a few times. Gene names denote mouse genes. The DNA ends 4 residues before the CDR3 does, and the rest of the CDR3 is filled in from the germline J gene. The V call is TRBV13-2, the J call TRBJ2-1; TRBD2 agrees at 12 bases. The ends lost 6 bases at V and 3 bases at J; junction bases unmatched: 10. Germline CDR1 and CDR2: NNHNN and SYGAGS (reference sequence). The CDR3 loop spans 17 amino acids. The CDR3 bases that were read are TGTGCCAGCGAATCCCGGGACTGGGGGGACCTCTATGCT. Its protein is CASESRDWGDLYA. The whole CDR3 protein reads CASESRDWGDLYAEQFF.

Details on this clone: These gene names are mouse names. The CDR3 end is not reached by the read, which stops 4 residues before it; the germline J gene fills it in. In the same sample, other DNA sequences code for this CDR3. This rearrangement joins TRBV13-3 to TRBJ2-3; 8 bases align to TRBD1. V shed 3 bases, J shed 1 base, and the junction held 1 base outside the gene matches. The germline V gene encodes CDR1 NNHDY and CDR2 SYVADS. This CDR3 has 14 amino acids. The CDR3 sequence is CASSAGGGAETLYF. The covered CDR3 bases are TGTGCCAGCAGTGCAGGGGGCGGTGCAGAA.

Turning to this clone: These gene names are mouse names. The observed sequence ends 4 residues before the CDR3 terminus, with the missing tail filled in from the germline J gene. The gene calls are TRBV13-3 and TRBJ2-7, with TRBD2 matching over 11 bases. Germline CDR1 and CDR2: NNHDY and SYVADS. The CDR3 covers 15 residues. CDR3 DNA (partial): TGTGCCAGCAGTGATAAGGGACTGGGGGTGTAT. It encodes CASSDKGLGVY. The CDR3 reads in full as CASSDKGLGVYEQYF.

This clone was seen more than once but under ten times. This sequence may be a read error, since a much larger clone differs from it by one base. Genes here carry mouse names. From the germline J gene comes the end of the CDR3, since the read stops 4 residues before it. This sample also contains other DNA sequences that code for the same CDR3. The chain uses TRBV19 and TRBJ2-3; tentatively, D is TRBD2 (6 bases). CDR1 and CDR2 from the germline V gene are FNHDT and SITEND (reference sequence). V shed 0 bases and J shed 0 bases, with 8 bases lying between them. This CDR3 comprises 15 residues. The DNA read from the CDR3 is TGTGCCAGCAGTATAGTGGGGACTAGTGCAGAA. Its translation is CASSIVGTSAE. The whole CDR3 protein is CASSIVGTSAETLYF.

A remark on this clone: Gene and germline names: mouse. The read falls 4 residues short of the CDR3 end, and the missing part is taken from the germline J gene. The chain has TRBV19 and TRBJ2-1, with 12 nucleotides matching TRBD2. Germline V gene lookup returns CDR1 FNHDT and CDR2 SITEND (reference sequence). The length of the CDR3 is 14 residues. The sequenced part of the CDR3 DNA is TGTGCCAGCAGTCGGGACTGGGGGGCTCCT. As protein: CASSRDWGAP. The CDR3 reads in full as CASSRDWGAPEQFF.

Comment on this clone: Gene names follow the mouse nomenclature. The CDR3 extends 3 residues past the end of the read, so its final part is completed from the germline J gene. J is TRBJ1-6 and V is TRBV19, with 8 bases identical to TRBD1. TRBJ1-6 is an ORF for which the function is uncertain. Germline values: CDR1 FNHDT, CDR2 SITEND (reference sequence). The CDR3 is 15 amino acids. With 2 bases clipped from V and 5 bases from J, the junction kept 3 bases outside the gene matches. This CDR3 reads CASSMRDRHNSPLYF. The sequenced part of the CDR3 DNA is TGTGCCAGCAGTATGAGGGACAGGCATAATTCGCCC.

This clone was recorded a few times. Gene names and germline match the mouse. The missing CDR3 end, 4 residues past where the read stops, is filled in from the germline J gene. Other DNA sequences of this sample code for an identical CDR3. The chain employs TRBV1 and TRBJ2-4, with 7 bases that match TRBD2. The CDR3 covers 14 residues. The germline gives CDR1 NSQYPW, CDR2 LRSPGD (reference sequence). V trimming: 4 bases; J trimming: 0 bases; junction bases outside the gene matches: 1. Incomplete CDR3 DNA: TGCACCTGCAGTGGGGGGGGAAGTCAAAAC. It yields the protein CTCSGGGSQN. The full-length CDR3 reads as CTCSGGGSQNTLYF. The variable domain in full, with the rest retrieved from reference TRBV1 and TRBJ2-4, is VTLLEQNPRWRLVPRGQAVNLRCILKNSQYPWMSWYQQDLQKQLQWLFTLRSPGDKEVKSLPGADYLATRVTDTELRLQVANMSQGRTLYCTCSGGGSQNTLYFGAGTRLSVL.

This clone has a handful of counts. The gene symbols are mouse symbols. The read halts 4 residues ahead of the CDR3 end, with the missing end drawn from the germline J gene. This chain connects TRBV13-1 to TRBJ2-5; TRBD1 is a possible D gene (6 bases). The CDR3 is 14 amino acids. Deletions cut 4 bases from V and 1 base from J, with 10 bases between. Germline CDR1 and CDR2: NSHNY and SYGAGN. The CDR3 loop reads CASSTYRDQDTQYF. The part of the CDR3 DNA that was read is TGTGCCAGCAGTACCTACAGGGACCAAGAC.

Turning to this clone: All gene names here are mouse names. Read sequence stops 4 residues before the CDR3 end, and the germline J gene provides the missing end. The V call is TRBV31, the J call TRBJ1-1; D is uncertain. CDR1 is GKSSPN and CDR2 is SITVG in the germline V gene. Between the trimmed V and J ends, which lost 4 bases and 0 bases, there was a span of 12 bases. The CDR3 covers 14 residues. The covered CDR3 bases are TGTGCCTGGACCCAACAGAGTGCAAACACA. Residues: CAWTQQSANT. The whole CDR3 is CAWTQQSANTEVFF.

As regards this clone: Genes and germline come from the mouse. Coverage ceases 4 residues before the CDR3 finishes, and the germline J gene fills in the end. V is TRBV13-1 and J is TRBJ2-3, with a possible D match to TRBD1 (6 bases). CDR3 length: 16 amino acids. Trimming shortened V by 0 bases and J by 0 bases, and 11 bases separated the two germline ends. Germline values: CDR1 NSHNY, CDR2 SYGAGN. The part of the CDR3 DNA that was read is TGTGCCAGCAGTGATGCCCGGACAGCTAGTGCAGAA. It yields the protein CASSDARTASAE. In full, the CDR3 is CASSDARTASAETLYF.

A word on this clone: The genes are named according to mouse. The CDR3 end falls 4 residues outside the read, so it is completed with the germline J gene. This sequence joins TRBV19 and TRBJ2-1; 7 nucleotides align to TRBD2. Per germline, CDR1 FNHDT and CDR2 SITEND (reference sequence). CDR3 size: 12 residues. CDR3 DNA (partial): TGTGCCAGCAGCCCCTGGGGGGCT. Amino acid sequence: CASSPWGA. The CDR3 reads in full as CASSPWGAEQFF.

This clone has just a few counts. Germline and genes here are mouse. The observed sequence ends 4 residues before the CDR3 terminus, with the missing tail filled in from the germline J gene. This sequence joins TRBV5 and TRBJ2-7; 9 bases are shared with TRBD1. This CDR3 has 14 residues. CDR1 is LGHNA, CDR2 YNLKQL, per germline (reference sequence). The CDR3 loop reads CASSLRTGVDEQYF. Incomplete CDR3 DNA: TGTGCCAGCAGCCTCCGGACAGGGGTGGAT.

This clone was counted a few times. Genes and germline are mouse. Read sequence stops 4 residues before the CDR3 end, and the germline J gene provides the missing end. The J gene is TRBJ2-7, the V gene TRBV5; TRBD2 matches at 8 bases. Germline CDR1 is LGHNA and CDR2 is YNLKQL (reference sequence). CDR3 size: 15 residues. CDR3 in amino acids: CASSQEGGAGYEQYF. The sequenced CDR3 bases are TGTGCCAGCAGCCAAGAAGGGGGGGCGGGATAT.

This clone was seen only a few times. Gene names are the mouse ones. The sequence runs out 4 residues before the end of the CDR3; the remainder is reconstructed from the germline J gene. This chain links TRBV1 with TRBJ2-5; 7 nucleotides align to TRBD2. CDR3 size: 14 residues. CDR1 and CDR2 (germline): NSQYPW, LRSPGD (reference sequence). The CDR3 reads CTCSAGGGWDTQYF. The sequenced CDR3 bases are TGCACCTGCAGTGCAGGGGGGGGGTGGGAC.

Notes on this clone: Mouse gene names and germline throughout. The read comes to an end 4 residues before the CDR3 does, leaving the germline J gene to fill in the end. The chain recombines TRBV31 with TRBJ1-2; 8 bases line up with TRBD1. The germline CDR1 and CDR2 sequences are GKSSPN and SITVG. The CDR3 has 15 residues. CDR3 region: CAWSPFWQGASDYTF. Partial CDR3 DNA: TGTGCCTGGAGTCCCTTCTGGCAGGGGGCTTCC.

Turning to this clone: Mouse gene names and germline throughout. The observed sequence ends 4 residues before the CDR3 terminus, with the missing tail filled in from the germline J gene. Other DNA sequences in this sample translate to the same CDR3. The rearrangement links TRBV1 to TRBJ2-5; 10 bases agree with TRBD1. The CDR3 spans 13 residues. The germline V gene has CDR1 NSQYPW and CDR2 LRSPGD (reference sequence). Incomplete CDR3 DNA: TGCACCTGCAGTCCGGGACAGGGGGAC. It translates to CTCSPGQGD. The whole CDR3 sequence is CTCSPGQGDTQYF. Supplemented by reference TRBV1 and TRBJ2-5, the full variable domain reads VTLLEQNPRWRLVPRGQAVNLRCILKNSQYPWMSWYQQDLQKQLQWLFTLRSPGDKEVKSLPGADYLATRVTDTELRLQVANMSQGRTLYCTCSPGQGDTQYFGPGTRLLVL.

This clone came up many times. Mouse germline and gene names are used. The read falls 4 residues short of the CDR3 end, and the missing part is taken from the germline J gene. V gene TRBV13-1 combines with J gene TRBJ2-1; D might be TRBD1 (5 bases). The CDR3 has 14 residues. Trimming removed 2 bases from V and 0 bases from J, with 6 bases in between. Germline values: CDR1 NSHNY, CDR2 SYGAGN. CDR3 bases read: TGTGCCAGCAGTGAAGGGGTTAACTATGCT. It translates to CASSEGVNYA. The whole CDR3 protein is CASSEGVNYAEQFF.

A remark on this clone: The gene symbols are mouse symbols. The missing CDR3 end, 3 residues past where the read stops, is filled in from the germline J gene. This chain uses TRBV1 with TRBJ1-6; possibly TRBD1 for D (5 bases). TRBJ1-6 is known as an ORF, though its function is uncertain. V was pared by 0 bases and J by 0 bases, with 6 bases between. Germline CDR1 is NSQYPW and CDR2 is LRSPGD (reference sequence). CDR3 length: 16 amino acids. This CDR3 reads CTCSAERGSYNSPLYF. The part of the CDR3 DNA that was read is TGCACCTGCAGTGCAGAAAGGGGTTCCTATAATTCGCCC.

Remarks on this clone: Here the gene names and germline are mouse. The read ends 4 residues shy of where the CDR3 ends; the end is completed using the germline J gene. V gene TRBV13-1 combines with J gene TRBJ1-1; TRBD1 is a possible D gene (6 bases). The germline gives CDR1 NSHNY, CDR2 SYGAGN. Trimming took off 0 bases at V and 1 base at J, with 10 bases between the two ends. This CDR3 comprises 15 residues. The CDR3 here is CASSDARDKNTEVFF. The sequenced CDR3 bases are TGTGCCAGCAGTGATGCTCGGGACAAAAACACA.

In its sample, this clone was seen a few times. Mouse gene names apply. Sequencing ends 4 residues short of the CDR3 end; the germline J gene provides the rest. The chain employs TRBV17 and TRBJ1-1; 7 bases fit TRBD1. This CDR3 is 15 amino acids long. Germline CDR1 reads MNHDT; CDR2 reads YYDKIL. V lost 3 bases and J lost 0; bases outside the gene matches: 4. The CDR3 DNA, read in part, is TGTGCTAGCAGTAGGTCGGGACAGCCAAACACA. Protein: CASSRSGQPNT. In full, the CDR3 is CASSRSGQPNTEVFF.

Turning to this clone: The genes are named according to mouse. The CDR3 end lies 4 residues beyond the end of the read and is filled in from the germline J gene. The chain has TRBV2 and TRBJ1-2; TRBD1 matches at 10 bases. This CDR3 is built from 15 residues. V dropped 1 base and J dropped 4; count of bases not matched to a gene: 3. Looked up from germline, CDR1 is LGHNA and CDR2 is YSYQKL. CDR3 in amino acids: CASSQGTGGVSDYTF. The covered CDR3 bases are TGTGCCAGCAGCCAAGGGACAGGGGGGGTCTCC.

On this clone: The germline and genes are mouse ones. The CDR3 DNA, read in part, is TGTGCCAGCAGTATGACTGGGGGGTCCACCTAT. This codes for CASSMTGGSTY. The CDR3, in full, reads CASSMTGGSTYEQYF. The chain links TRBV19 to TRBJ2-7, with TRBD2 identical over 10 bases. The read terminates 4 residues ahead of where the CDR3 ends, so the germline J gene completes it. The CDR3 is 15 residues long. Germline V gives CDR1 FNHDT, CDR2 SITEND (reference sequence). V trimming: 2 bases; J trimming: 2 bases; junction bases outside the gene matches: 4.

As to this clone: The genes are named according to mouse. The read terminates 4 residues ahead of where the CDR3 ends, so the germline J gene completes it. This chain connects TRBV5 to TRBJ2-5, with D maybe TRBD1 (6 bases). The V gene's germline CDR1 is LGHNA and CDR2 YNLKQL (reference sequence). The CDR3 runs 14 residues. Trimming pared 4 bases from V and 2 bases from J, leaving 10 bases between. The CDR3 region is CASSRNRVQDTQYF. CDR3 DNA, as far as it was read: TGTGCCAGCAGCCGCAACAGGGTCCAAGAC.

This clone was found a few times. The genes and germline here are from mouse. The read ends 4 residues shy of where the CDR3 ends; the end is completed using the germline J gene. This specimen includes other DNA sequences encoding the same CDR3. The V and J genes are TRBV31 and TRBJ2-3; unclear D gene. The V end lost 2 bases, the J end lost 0 bases, and 3 bases lay between the germline ends. The CDR3 totals 12 residues. Germline CDR1 is GKSSPN and CDR2 is SITVG. The CDR3 region is CAWSLSAETLYF. The sequenced CDR3 bases are TGTGCCTGGAGTTTGAGTGCAGAA.